This T cell receptor beta chain is from a study of cytomegalovirus exposure and HLA in healthy donors. Findings and caveats of the study: Listed as cytomegalovirus-associated were 150 to 200 TCR beta chains. Later genetic work tied a missense DCLRE1C variant to beta-chain V and J trimming.

Points on this clone: Its antigen is not identified.

Germline loops: CDR1 SGHRS, CDR2 YFSETQ. The CDR3 totals 14 residues. The V end lost 7 bases, the J end lost 0 bases, and 14 bases lay between the germline ends. The PCR made use of 60 Vbeta and 13 Jbeta primers. Libraries were prepared by immunoSEQ multiplex PCR; TCRdb keeps only in-frame clonotypes and omits some of them. The data show 200,000 or so clones, with almost 85% seen just once and around 0.27% held by the top ten. The TCR originated in a boy aged 10-17 years in good health and CMV-seronegative. This rearrangement joins TRBV5-1 to TRBJ2-7; possibly TRBD1 for D (7 bases). The material sequenced was PBMCs. CDR3 amino acids: CASGLTGDSYEQYF. The CDR3 DNA follows: TGCGCCAGCGGACTAACAGGGGACTCCTACGAGCAGTACTTC.